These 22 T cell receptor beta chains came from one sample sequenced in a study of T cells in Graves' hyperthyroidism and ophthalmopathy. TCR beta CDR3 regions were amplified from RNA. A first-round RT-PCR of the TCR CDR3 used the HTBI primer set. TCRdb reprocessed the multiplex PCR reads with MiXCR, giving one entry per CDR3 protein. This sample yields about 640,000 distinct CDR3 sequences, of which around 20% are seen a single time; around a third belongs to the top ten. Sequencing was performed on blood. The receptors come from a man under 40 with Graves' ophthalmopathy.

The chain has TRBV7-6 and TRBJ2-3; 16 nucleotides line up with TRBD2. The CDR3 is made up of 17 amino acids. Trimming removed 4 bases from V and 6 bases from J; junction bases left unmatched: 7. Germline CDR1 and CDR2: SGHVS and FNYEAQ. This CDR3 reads CASSSGLAGGPGDTQYF. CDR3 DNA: TGTGCCAGCAGCTCGGGACTAGCGGGAGGGCCGGGGGATACGCAGTATTTT.

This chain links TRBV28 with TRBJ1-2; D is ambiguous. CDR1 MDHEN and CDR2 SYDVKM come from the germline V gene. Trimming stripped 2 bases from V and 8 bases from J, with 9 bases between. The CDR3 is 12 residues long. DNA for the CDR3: TGTGCCAGCAGTTTACCACCCGCCGGCTACACCTTC. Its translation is CASSLPPAGYTF.

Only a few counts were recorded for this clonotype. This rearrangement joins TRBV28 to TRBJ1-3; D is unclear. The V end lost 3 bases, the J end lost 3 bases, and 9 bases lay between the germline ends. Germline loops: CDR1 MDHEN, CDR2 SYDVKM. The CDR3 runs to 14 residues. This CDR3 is CASSFRVIGNTIYF. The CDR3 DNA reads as TGTGCCAGCAGTTTTAGAGTCATTGGAAACACCATATATTTT.

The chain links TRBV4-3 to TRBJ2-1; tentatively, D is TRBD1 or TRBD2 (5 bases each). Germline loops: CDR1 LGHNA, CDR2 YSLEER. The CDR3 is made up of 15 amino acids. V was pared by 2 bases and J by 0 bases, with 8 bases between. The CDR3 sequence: CASSQTGTSYNEQFF. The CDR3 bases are TGCGCCAGCAGCCAAACCGGGACCTCCTACAATGAGCAGTTCTTC.

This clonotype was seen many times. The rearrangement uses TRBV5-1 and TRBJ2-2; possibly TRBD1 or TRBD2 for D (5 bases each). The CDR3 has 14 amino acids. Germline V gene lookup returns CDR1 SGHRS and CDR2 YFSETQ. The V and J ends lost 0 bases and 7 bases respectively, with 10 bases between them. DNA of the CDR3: TGCGCCAGCAGCTTGGGCCAGGGAGTCGGGGAGCTGTTTTTT. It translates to CASSLGQGVGELFF.

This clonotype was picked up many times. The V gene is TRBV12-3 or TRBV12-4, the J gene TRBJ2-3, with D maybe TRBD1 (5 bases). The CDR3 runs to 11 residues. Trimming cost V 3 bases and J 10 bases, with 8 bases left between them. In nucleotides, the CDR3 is TGTGCCAGCAGTTTGCAGGGATCGCAGTATTTT. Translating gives CASSLQGSQYF.

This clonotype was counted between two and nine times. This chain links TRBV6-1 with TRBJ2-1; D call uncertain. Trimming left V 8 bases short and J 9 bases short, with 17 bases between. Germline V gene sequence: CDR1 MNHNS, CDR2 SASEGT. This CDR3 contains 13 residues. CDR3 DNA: TGTGCCAGCTCTACCCCCTCGACGGGTGAGCAGTTCTTC. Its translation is CASSTPSTGEQFF.

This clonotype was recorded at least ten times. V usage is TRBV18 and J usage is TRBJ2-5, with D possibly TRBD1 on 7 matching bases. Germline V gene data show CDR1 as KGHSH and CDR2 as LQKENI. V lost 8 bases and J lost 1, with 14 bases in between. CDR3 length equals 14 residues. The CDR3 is CASSPRDSQETQYF. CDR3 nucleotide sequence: TGTGCCAGCAGCCCGCGGGACAGCCAAGAGACCCAGTACTTC.

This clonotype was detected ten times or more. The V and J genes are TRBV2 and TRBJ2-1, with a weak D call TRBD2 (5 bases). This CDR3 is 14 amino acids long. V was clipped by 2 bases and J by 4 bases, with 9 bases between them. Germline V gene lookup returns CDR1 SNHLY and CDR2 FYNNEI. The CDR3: CASSEQEGYNEQFF. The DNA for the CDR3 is TGTGCCAGCAGTGAACAAGAGGGATACAATGAGCAGTTCTTC.

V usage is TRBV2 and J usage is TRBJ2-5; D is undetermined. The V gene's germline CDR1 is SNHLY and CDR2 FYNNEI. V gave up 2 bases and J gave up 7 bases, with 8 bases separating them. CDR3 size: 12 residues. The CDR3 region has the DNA TGTGCCAGCAGTGAAAGTCCAGCGACCCAGTACTTC. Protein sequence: CASSESPATQYF.

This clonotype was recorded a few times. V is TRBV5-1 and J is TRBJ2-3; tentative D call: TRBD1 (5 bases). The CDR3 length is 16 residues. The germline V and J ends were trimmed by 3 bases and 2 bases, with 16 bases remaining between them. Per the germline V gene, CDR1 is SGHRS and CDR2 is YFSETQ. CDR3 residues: CASSWSGPGFTDTQYF. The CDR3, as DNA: TGCGCCAGCAGCTGGTCAGGGCCAGGTTTCACAGATACGCAGTATTTT.

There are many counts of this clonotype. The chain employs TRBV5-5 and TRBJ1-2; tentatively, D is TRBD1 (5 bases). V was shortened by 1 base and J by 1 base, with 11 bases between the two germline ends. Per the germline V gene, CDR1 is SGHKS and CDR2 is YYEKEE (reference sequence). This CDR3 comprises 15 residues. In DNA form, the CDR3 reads TGTGCCAGCAGCTTGCTGGGAAGGGGTAACTATGGCTACACCTTC. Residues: CASSLLGRGNYGYTF.

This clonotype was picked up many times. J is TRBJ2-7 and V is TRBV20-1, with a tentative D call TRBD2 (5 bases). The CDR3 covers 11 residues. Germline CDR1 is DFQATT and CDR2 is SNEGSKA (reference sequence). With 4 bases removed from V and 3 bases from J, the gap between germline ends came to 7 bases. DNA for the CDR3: TGCAGTGCTACAGAGGGCTACGAGCAGTACTTC. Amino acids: CSATEGYEQYF.

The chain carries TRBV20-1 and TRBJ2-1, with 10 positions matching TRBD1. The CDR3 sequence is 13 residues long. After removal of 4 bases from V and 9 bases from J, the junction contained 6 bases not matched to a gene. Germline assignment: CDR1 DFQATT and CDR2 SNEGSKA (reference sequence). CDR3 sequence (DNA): TGCAGTGCTAAGGGGACAGGGGTAGTTGAGCAGTTCTTC. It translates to CSAKGTGVVEQFF.

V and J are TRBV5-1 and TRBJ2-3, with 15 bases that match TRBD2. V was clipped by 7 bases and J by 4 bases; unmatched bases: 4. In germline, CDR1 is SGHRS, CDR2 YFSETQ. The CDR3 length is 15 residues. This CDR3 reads CASLGLAGGADTQYF. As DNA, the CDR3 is TGCGCCAGCTTGGGACTAGCGGGAGGTGCAGATACGCAGTATTTT.

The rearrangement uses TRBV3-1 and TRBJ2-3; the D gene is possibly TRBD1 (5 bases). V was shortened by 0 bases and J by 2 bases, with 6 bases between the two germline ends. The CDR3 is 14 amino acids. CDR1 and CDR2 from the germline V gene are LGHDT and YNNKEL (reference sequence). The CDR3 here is CASSQEGHTDTQYF. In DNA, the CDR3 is TGTGCCAGCAGCCAAGAAGGACACACAGATACGCAGTATTTT.

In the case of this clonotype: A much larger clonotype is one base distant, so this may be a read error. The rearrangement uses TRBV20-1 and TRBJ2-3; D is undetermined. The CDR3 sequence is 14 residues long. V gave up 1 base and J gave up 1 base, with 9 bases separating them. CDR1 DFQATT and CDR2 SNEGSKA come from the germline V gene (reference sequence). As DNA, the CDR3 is TGCAGTGCTAGAGGGATGGAATGCACAGATACGCAGTATTTT. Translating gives CSARGMECTDTQYF.

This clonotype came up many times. CDR3 residues: CASINGITVEAFF. The CDR3 bases are TGTGCCAGCATCAACGGGATCACCGTTGAAGCTTTCTTT. This rearrangement joins TRBV2 to TRBJ1-1; D gene uncertain. With 7 bases removed from V and 7 bases from J, the gap between germline ends came to 16 bases. Germline V gives CDR1 SNHLY, CDR2 FYNNEI. This CDR3 is built from 13 residues.

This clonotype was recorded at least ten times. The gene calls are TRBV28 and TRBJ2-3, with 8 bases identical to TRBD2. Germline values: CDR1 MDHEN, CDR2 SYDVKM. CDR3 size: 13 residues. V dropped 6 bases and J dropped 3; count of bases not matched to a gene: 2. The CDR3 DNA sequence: TGTGCCAGCAGGCGGGAGGTGACAGATACGCAGTATTTT. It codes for CASRREVTDTQYF.

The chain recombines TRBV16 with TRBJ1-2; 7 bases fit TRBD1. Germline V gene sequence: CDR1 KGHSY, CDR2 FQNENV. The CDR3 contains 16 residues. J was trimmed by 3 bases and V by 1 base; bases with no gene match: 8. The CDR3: CASSQYAGGIDYGYTF. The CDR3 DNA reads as TGTGCCAGCAGCCAATACGCAGGGGGGATTGACTATGGCTACACCTTC.

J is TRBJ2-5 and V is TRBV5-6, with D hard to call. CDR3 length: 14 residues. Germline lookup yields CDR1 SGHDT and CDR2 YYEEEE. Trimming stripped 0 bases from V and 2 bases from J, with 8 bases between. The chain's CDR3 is CASSLARPQETQYF. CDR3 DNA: TGTGCCAGCAGCTTGGCTAGGCCGCAAGAGACCCAGTACTTC.

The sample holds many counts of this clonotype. This CDR3 reads CASTWGQNKAQHF. Here the CDR3 DNA reads TGTGCCAGCACCTGGGGACAGAATAAAGCCCAGCATTTT. The rearrangement joins TRBV12-3 or TRBV12-4 to TRBJ1-5; 7 bases fit TRBD1. V lost 7 bases, J lost 11 bases, and 11 bases stayed unmatched. The length of the CDR3 is 13 residues.